The next 2 T cell receptor beta chains were all read from a single sample in a study of blood T cell repertoires in COVID-19 (dated by TCRdb to about 2020). The library came from the immunoSEQ multiplex PCR assay. Held by TCRdb, this immuneACCESS table contains in-frame sequences only and omits some clones. Under half of the omission traces to an unresolved V gene where checked; the cause of the rest is unknown. Counted in this sample were some 65,000 clones; about 94% of them appeared once. About 2.6% of the sample is taken by the ten largest. Sequencing input: peripheral blood. Receptors originate from a man between 65 and 85 years old with active COVID-19.

V and J are TRBV2 and TRBJ1-1; the match to TRBD1 covers 9 bases. Germline loops: CDR1 SNHLY, CDR2 FYNNEI. The CDR3 is made up of 12 amino acids. J gave up 11 bases and V 3 bases, and 4 bases lay outside the gene matches. CDR3 nucleotides: TGTGCCAGCAGTGATCGGACAGGGGAGGCTTTCTTT. This sequence encodes CASSDRTGEAFF. The whole variable domain, remainder taken from reference TRBV2 and TRBJ1-1, is EPEVTQTPSHQVTQMGQEVILRCVPISNHLYFYWYRQILGQKVEFLVSFYNNEISEKSEIFDDQFSVERPDGSNFTLKIRSTKLEDSAMYFCASSDRTGEAFFGQGTRLTVV.

The chain employs TRBV18 and TRBJ2-2; 8 bases map to TRBD2. Germline values: CDR1 KGHSH, CDR2 LQKENI. This CDR3 is 19 amino acids long. Losses at the gene ends were 0 bases for V and 0 bases for J; bases not matched to a gene: 9. CDR3 sequence (DNA): TGTGCCAGCTCACCACCGTCCGGGGGGGGCCAAACGAACACCGGGGAGCTGTTTTTT. This gives the protein CASSPPSGGGQTNTGELFF.